The 3 T cell receptor beta chains reported below all come from one sample, sequenced in a study of T-cell reconstitution after alpha-beta-depleted transplantation in children. Preparation of the TCRbeta library used unique molecular identifiers. From the PCR reads, TCRdb called clonotypes with MiXCR, one entry per CDR3 protein. There are around 300,000 distinct CDR3 sequences in the sample; approximately 20% occur only once, and 9.5% to 13% lies in the top ten. Sample: PBMCs, mostly from graft donor cells, taken 180 days after TCRalphabeta/CD19-depleted stem cell transplant. The origin of the receptors is a male patient aged 10-17 years who had a stem cell transplant for acute lymphoblastic leukemia, so the T cells may come from the graft donor.

V usage is TRBV12-3 or TRBV12-4 and J usage is TRBJ2-2; no clear D gene. Trimming took off 2 bases at V and 1 base at J, with 5 bases between the two ends. This CDR3 has 14 amino acids. The CDR3 nucleotides read TGTGCCAGCAGTTTATCAGGGAACACCGGGGAGCTGTTTTTT. It encodes CASSLSGNTGELFF.

The J gene is TRBJ2-7, the V gene TRBV11-1; 14 positions agree with TRBD2. This CDR3 is built from 19 residues. The ends lost 1 base at V and 0 bases at J; junction bases unmatched: 8. Germline V gene data show CDR1 as SGHAT and CDR2 as FQDESV (reference sequence). The CDR3 here is CASSLGGGLAGGHSYEQYF. CDR3 coding DNA: TGTGCCAGCAGCTTAGGGGGCGGACTAGCGGGAGGCCACTCCTACGAGCAGTACTTC.

This clonotype was counted a few times. The V and J genes are TRBV4-2 and TRBJ2-2; TRBD2 matches 7 bases. Per germline, CDR1 LGHNA and CDR2 YNFKEQ. CDR3 length equals 15 residues. The junction had 6 bases not matched to a gene; V was cut back by 1 base and J by 7 bases. The chain's CDR3 is CASSQAGLFIGELFF. The CDR3 coding sequence is TGTGCCAGCAGCCAAGCGGGACTATTCATCGGGGAGCTGTTTTTT.